One and the same sample provided the 15 T cell receptor beta chains below, sequenced in a study of regulatory T cells in long-lasting Graves disease. Time point described: newly diagnosed GD, antithyroid drugs for less than 3 months. The TCR library was made from RNA extracted from PBMCs. Arm-PCR of CDR3 regions and iRepertoire HTBI primers were used to build TCR beta libraries. TCRdb analysed the multiplex PCR reads with MiXCR anew, one entry per CDR3 protein. The table lists approximately 310,000 distinct CDR3 sequences, over 15% of them singletons. The material sequenced was peripheral blood mononuclear cells (PBMCs), taken at new diagnosis, from a patient treated with antithyroid drugs. Receptors were obtained from a female donor with Graves disease.

This clonotype was detected many times. The J gene is TRBJ2-7, the V gene TRBV6-2 or TRBV6-3; D is unresolved. Between the trimmed V and J ends, which lost 2 bases and 1 base, there was a span of 15 bases. CDR1 and CDR2 from the germline V gene are MNHEY and SVGEGT. This CDR3 has 16 amino acids. CDR3 nucleotides: TGTGCCAGCAGTTACCCGTTTCCCGAGACATCCTACGAGCAGTACTTC. Amino acids: CASSYPFPETSYEQYF.

The sample holds many counts of this clonotype. The rearrangement links TRBV28 to TRBJ2-7; D is undetermined. The germline V gene encodes CDR1 MDHEN and CDR2 SYDVKM. The germline V and J ends were trimmed by 5 bases and 3 bases, with 11 bases remaining between them. This CDR3 is 13 amino acids long. This CDR3 is CASSPQLGYEQYF. The CDR3 DNA sequence: TGTGCCAGCAGTCCTCAGTTGGGCTACGAGCAGTACTTC.

This clonotype has only a few counts. CDR3 nucleotide sequence: TGTGCCAGCAGTCTTATGAAATTGGGGGCCCCAAATGAAAAACTGTTTTTT. Its translation is CASSLMKLGAPNEKLFF. V and J are TRBV28 and TRBJ1-4; D perhaps matches TRBD1 (6 bases). The ends were cut back, 5 bases at V and 5 bases at J, with 21 bases in the middle. Germline V gene lookup returns CDR1 MDHEN and CDR2 SYDVKM. CDR3 size: 17 residues. Looking up the rest from reference TRBV28 and TRBJ1-4 gives the full variable domain: DVKVTQSSRYLVKRTGEKVFLECVQDMDHENMFWYRQDPGLGLRLIYFSYDVKMKEKGDIPEGYSVSREKKERFSLILESASTNQTSMYLCASSLMKLGAPNEKLFFGSGTQLSVL.

This clonotype occurred many times. The V call is TRBV5-5, the J call TRBJ2-3; D is perhaps TRBD1 or TRBD2 (5 bases each). This CDR3 has 14 amino acids. The germline gives CDR1 SGHKS, CDR2 YYEKEE (reference sequence). Trimming left V 3 bases short and J 6 bases short, with 14 bases between. CDR3 coding DNA: TGTGCCAGCAGCTGGGGGTTGAACGGGGATACGCAGTATTTT. This sequence encodes CASSWGLNGDTQYF. Full variable domain (rest looked up from reference TRBV5-5 and TRBJ2-3): DAGVTQSPTHLIKTRGQQVTLRCSPISGHKSVSWYQQVLGQGPQFIFQYYEKEERGRGNFPDRFSARQFPNYSSELNVNALLLGDSALYLCASSWGLNGDTQYFGPGTRLTVL.

This clonotype has a count of ten or more. The chain uses TRBV19 and TRBJ2-2; possible D gene TRBD2, 5 bases. Between the trimmed V and J ends, which lost 3 bases and 4 bases, there was a span of 15 bases. Per the germline V gene, CDR1 is LNHDA and CDR2 is SQIVND (reference sequence). The CDR3 is 16 amino acids. CDR3 sequence (DNA): TGTGCCAGTAGTATGGGTCCCACTAGGGTCACCGGGGAGCTGTTTTTT. Translated, it gives CASSMGPTRVTGELFF. Full variable domain (missing parts from reference TRBV19 and TRBJ2-2): DGGITQSPKYLFRKEGQNVTLSCEQNLNHDAMYWYRQDPGQGLRLIYYSQIVNDFQKGDIAEGYSVSREKKESFPLTVTSAQKNPTAFYLCASSMGPTRVTGELFFGEGSRLTVL.

This clonotype came up many times. This sequence joins TRBV20-1 and TRBJ2-7; D is unclear. V was clipped by 0 bases and J by 0 bases, with 12 bases between them. Germline V lookup: CDR1 DFQATT, CDR2 SNEGSKA (reference sequence). The CDR3 loop spans 15 amino acids. The CDR3 sequence is CSAREWALSSYEQYF. CDR3 in DNA: TGCAGTGCTAGAGAATGGGCACTCAGCTCCTACGAGCAGTACTTC.

This chain joins TRBV5-1 and TRBJ2-2; 9 bases fit TRBD2. Trimming removed 0 bases from V and 4 bases from J; junction bases left unmatched: 4. This CDR3 has 16 residues. Germline CDR1 and CDR2: SGHRS and YFSETQ. The CDR3 sequence: CASSLDPLAGTGELFF. For the CDR3, the DNA is TGCGCCAGCAGCTTGGATCCACTAGCGGGCACCGGGGAGCTGTTTTTT.

The V gene is TRBV27, the J gene TRBJ1-5, with D perhaps TRBD1 (5 bases). The CDR3 contains 16 residues. V shed 6 bases and J shed 5 bases, with 20 bases lying between them. CDR1 is MNHEY and CDR2 is SMNVEV in the germline V gene (reference sequence). This chain's CDR3 is CASRNAWGRVDQPQHF. The CDR3 bases are TGTGCCAGCAGGAATGCGTGGGGCAGGGTGGATCAGCCCCAGCATTTT.

V and J are TRBV5-6 and TRBJ2-7; D unclear. Germline-derived CDR1 and CDR2 are SGHDT and YYEEEE. This CDR3 contains 16 residues. V was cut by 1 base and J by 0 bases, with 14 bases left in between. The CDR3, as DNA: TGTGCCAGCAGCTTGTCCCCGGCCGCTCACTCCTACGAGCAGTACTTC. Protein product: CASSLSPAAHSYEQYF.

This clonotype was counted ten times or more. This chain links TRBV27 with TRBJ2-7; 7 bases agree with TRBD2. After removal of 3 bases from V and 1 base from J, the junction contained 6 bases not matched to a gene. The CDR3 spans 15 residues. Per germline, CDR1 MNHEY and CDR2 SMNVEV (reference sequence). The CDR3 DNA sequence: TGTGCCAGCAGTTTCGAGGGAGGGCCGTCCTACGAGCAGTACTTC. It codes for CASSFEGGPSYEQYF.

This clonotype was counted ten times or more. This chain connects TRBV7-9 to TRBJ2-5; no reliable D call. V was shortened by 7 bases and J by 4 bases, with 10 bases between the two germline ends. The CDR3 has 12 residues. CDR1 and CDR2 from the germline V gene are SEHNR and FQNEAQ (reference sequence). CDR3 residues: CASTSGRETQYF. The CDR3 region has the DNA TGTGCCAGCACCTCAGGACGAGAGACCCAGTACTTC.

The V gene is TRBV5-1, the J gene TRBJ2-7; 7 bases agree with TRBD1. J was trimmed by 2 bases and V by 1 base; bases with no gene match: 6. Germline CDR1 SGHRS, CDR2 YFSETQ. The CDR3 is 15 amino acids. The CDR3 coding sequence is TGCGCCAGCAGCTTGACAGGGGTCGGCCCCTACGAGCAGTACTTC. Protein sequence: CASSLTGVGPYEQYF. Based on the CDR3 plus reference TRBV5-1 and TRBJ2-7, the full variable domain is KAGVTQTPRYLIKTRGQQVTLSCSPISGHRSVSWYQQTPGQGLQFLFEYFSETQRNKGNFPGRFSGRQFSNSRSEMNVSTLELGDSALYLCASSLTGVGPYEQYFGPGTRLTVT.

This clonotype was counted only a few times. This chain joins TRBV25-1 and TRBJ2-7; D not resolved. Trimming took 6 bases from V and 5 from J, leaving 8 bases between them. Germline-derived CDR1 and CDR2 are MGHDK and SYGVNS. CDR3 length: 11 residues. Written as DNA, the CDR3 is TGTGCCAGCAGCGTTTTGAACGAGCAGTACTTC. The encoded protein is CASSVLNEQYF.

This clonotype was seen a handful of times. V and J are TRBV20-1 and TRBJ2-3, with TRBD2 matching 8 bases. The CDR3 spans 13 residues. The germline V gene encodes CDR1 DFQATT and CDR2 SNEGSKA (reference sequence). V lost 6 bases, J lost 2 bases, and 4 bases stayed unmatched. CDR3 residues: CSALAGPTDTQYF. Written as DNA, the CDR3 is TGCAGTGCCCTAGCGGGCCCCACAGATACGCAGTATTTT.

The chain employs TRBV19 and TRBJ2-7; 9 nucleotides match TRBD1. The junction had 9 bases not matched to a gene; V was cut back by 6 bases and J by 3 bases. The V gene's germline CDR1 is LNHDA and CDR2 SQIVND (reference sequence). CDR3 length: 15 amino acids. Here the CDR3 DNA reads TGTGCCAGTAGCATAACAGGGGGCGCAGGCTACGAGCAGTACTTC. It encodes CASSITGGAGYEQYF. The whole variable domain, remainder taken from reference TRBV19 and TRBJ2-7, is DGGITQSPKYLFRKEGQNVTLSCEQNLNHDAMYWYRQDPGQGLRLIYYSQIVNDFQKGDIAEGYSVSREKKESFPLTVTSAQKNPTAFYLCASSITGGAGYEQYFGPGTRLTVT.